These 5 T cell receptor beta chains share one sample of origin, sequenced in a study of regulatory T cells in long-lasting Graves disease. The time point here: newly diagnosed GD, antithyroid drugs for less than 3 months. With RNA extracted from PBMCs as input, the TCR library was made. Arm-PCR of CDR3 regions and iRepertoire HTBI primers were used to build TCR beta libraries. TCRdb recomputed calls from the multiplex PCR reads with MiXCR, one row per CDR3 protein. The sample holds around 360,000 distinct CDR3 sequences; 15% to 20% are singletons and the top ten take 20%. These records were also assigned to another study, of T cells in Graves' hyperthyroidism and ophthalmopathy.

The material was peripheral blood mononuclear cells (PBMCs), obtained at new diagnosis, from a patient treated with antithyroid drugs. The source of these receptors is a woman aged 18 to 35 with Graves disease.

The chain uses TRBV20-1 and TRBJ2-7; 7 bases align to TRBD2. The CDR3 sequence is 12 residues long. The germline V gene has CDR1 DFQATT and CDR2 SNEGSKA (reference sequence). The V segment lost 5 bases and the J segment 0 bases; nucleotides outside the gene matches: 1. The CDR3 coding sequence is TGCAGTGCTCGGACTAGCTCCTACGAGCAGTACTTC. Translation: CSARTSSYEQYF.

This clonotype has only a few counts. The rearrangement joins TRBV12-3 or TRBV12-4 to TRBJ2-2; D is possibly TRBD1 (6 bases). The V gene lost 4 bases and the J gene lost 7 bases, with 13 bases spanning the gap. The CDR3 loop spans 14 amino acids. CDR3 loop: CASSSQQGFGELFF. The CDR3 DNA sequence: TGTGCCAGCAGTTCGCAACAGGGCTTCGGGGAGCTGTTTTTT.

This clonotype was observed many times. The V and J genes are TRBV28 and TRBJ1-4; D remains unclear. Germline loops: CDR1 MDHEN, CDR2 SYDVKM. V was shortened by 3 bases and J by 5 bases, with 10 bases between the two germline ends. The CDR3 covers 14 residues. CDR3 DNA: TGTGCCAGCAGTTTCGCCAGGACGAATGAAAAACTGTTTTTT. Protein: CASSFARTNEKLFF.

This clonotype was counted ten times or more. V gene TRBV18 combines with J gene TRBJ1-1, with 8 nucleotides matching TRBD1. Germline CDR1 reads KGHSH; CDR2 reads LQKENI. V lost 3 bases to trimming and J lost 7 bases; unmatched junction nucleotides: 13. This CDR3 has 16 residues. This CDR3 is CASSPPIGQGHHEAFF. CDR3 nucleotides: TGTGCCAGCTCACCTCCAATAGGACAGGGACACCATGAAGCTTTCTTT.

This clonotype was detected only a few times. The chain is built from TRBV19 and TRBJ2-7; possibly TRBD1 for D (6 bases). Germline assignment: CDR1 LNHDA and CDR2 SQIVND (reference sequence). Trimming cost V 7 bases and J 6 bases, with 16 bases left between them. CDR3 length: 13 residues. In DNA, the CDR3 is TGTGCCAGTATGGGGGCAACTAGAAGCGAGCAGTACTTC. Protein product: CASMGATRSEQYF.